The 32 T cell receptor beta chains given below trace back to one sample, sequenced in a study of T cell responses to AZD1222 COVID-19 vaccine. The repertoire was sequenced with immunoSEQ multiplex PCR; TCRdb's copy has only in-frame clones and lacks some. The table includes roughly 150,000 clones, almost 90% detected once. Sequenced here: peripheral blood, sampled on day 0 of AZD1222 vaccination. Receptor source: an adult in good health.

The V call is TRBV7-2, the J call TRBJ2-3, with TRBD2 identical over 12 bases. Unmatched junction bases numbered 4, after V lost 4 bases and J lost 2 bases. The CDR3 runs 16 residues. Germline V gene data show CDR1 as SGHTA and CDR2 as FQGNSA. In DNA, the CDR3 is TGTGCCAGCAGCTCAACTAGCGGGAGGCCCACAGATACGCAGTATTTT. It yields the protein CASSSTSGRPTDTQYF.

The J gene is TRBJ1-1, the V gene TRBV18; D gene ambiguous. Trimming took off 0 bases at V and 1 base at J, with 9 bases between the two ends. The CDR3 is 15 amino acids. Germline V lookup: CDR1 KGHSH, CDR2 LQKENI. CDR3 sequence reads: CASSPPKAGNTEAFF. The CDR3 DNA is TGTGCCAGCTCACCACCCAAAGCAGGGAACACTGAAGCTTTCTTT.

About this clone: Relative to the germline gene, one junction end is altered; a read error may explain this. The CDR3 loop is CASGLGQTNYGYTF. The CDR3 coding sequence is TGTGCCAGCGGCTTGGGACAGACGAACTATGGCTACACCTTC. V gene TRBV5-5 combines with J gene TRBJ1-2, with 7 bases matching TRBD1. This CDR3 spans 14 amino acids. From germline, CDR1 is SGHKS and CDR2 YYEKEE (reference sequence).

The chain has TRBV4-3 and TRBJ2-3, with D possibly TRBD2 on 6 matching bases. The CDR3 contains 15 residues. Trimming took 5 bases from V and 0 from J, leaving 12 bases between them. CDR1 LGHNA and CDR2 YSLEER come from the germline V gene. The CDR3 DNA reads as TGCGCCAGCAGCGAGGGACTGTCTAGCACAGATACGCAGTATTTT. Translated, it gives CASSEGLSSTDTQYF.

V is TRBV4-3 and J is TRBJ1-3; possible D gene TRBD1, 5 bases. This CDR3 contains 16 residues. Germline V gives CDR1 LGHNA, CDR2 YSLEER. V was cut by 0 bases and J by 4 bases, with 13 bases left in between. CDR3 region: CASSQDNGGKGNTIYF. The CDR3 DNA is TGCGCCAGCAGCCAAGATAATGGGGGGAAGGGAAACACCATATATTTT.

V gene TRBV19 combines with J gene TRBJ1-1; 10 bases map to TRBD1. The CDR3 extends over 15 amino acids. Unmatched junction bases numbered 4, after V lost 5 bases and J lost 1 base. Germline CDR1 is LNHDA and CDR2 is SQIVND (reference sequence). CDR3 region: CASSGQGEGNTEAFF. The CDR3 nucleotides are TGTGCCAGTAGTGGACAGGGGGAGGGGAACACTGAAGCTTTCTTT.

V is TRBV23-1 and J is TRBJ1-5, with 9 bases identical to TRBD1. TRBV23-1 is placed among ORFs of uncertain function. J gave up 2 bases and V 2 bases, and 7 bases lay outside the gene matches. This CDR3 has 17 residues. CDR3 coding DNA: TGCGCCAGCAGTCAACCTGGACAGGGGATGGGCAATCAGCCCCAGCATTTT. Amino acids: CASSQPGQGMGNQPQHF.

The rearrangement links TRBV28 to TRBJ1-2; D is possibly TRBD1 (5 bases). The germline V and J ends were trimmed by 6 bases and 7 bases, with 21 bases remaining between them. The CDR3 sequence is 15 residues long. CDR1 is MDHEN and CDR2 is SYDVKM in the germline V gene. CDR3 nucleotides: TGTGCCAGCAGCCTACCCGTCGTGGGGCAGGGTGGCTACACCTTC. It translates to CASSLPVVGQGGYTF.

The chain joins TRBV9 to TRBJ2-2; D might be TRBD1 or TRBD2, each matching 5 bases. V gave up 0 bases and J gave up 3 bases, with 9 bases separating them. Germline V gene sequence: CDR1 SGDLS, CDR2 YYNGEE. This CDR3 is built from 15 residues. The CDR3 reads CASSVAGADTGELFF. The CDR3, as DNA: TGTGCCAGCAGCGTAGCCGGGGCAGACACCGGGGAGCTGTTTTTT. The full variable domain, in which reference TRBV9 and TRBJ2-2 provide the parts outside the CDR3, is DSGVTQTPKHLITATGQRVTLRCSPRSGDLSVYWYQQSLDQGLQFLIQYYNGEERAKGNILERFSAQQFPDLHSELNLSSLELGDSALYFCASSVAGADTGELFFGEGSRLTVL.

In its sample, this clone was seen once. The CDR3 sequence is CASSWLGNTEAFF. The CDR3 DNA is TGTGCCAGCAGTTGGCTGGGGAACACTGAAGCTTTCTTT. The rearrangement uses TRBV27 and TRBJ1-1; D is unclear. Germline CDR1 and CDR2: MNHEY and SMNVEV (reference sequence). The germline V and J ends were trimmed by 4 bases and 1 base, with 7 bases remaining between them. This CDR3 spans 13 amino acids.

The CDR3, as DNA: TGTGCCAGCAGCTTAGAGGGACTAGCGGGACTAGAGCAGTACTTC. Translation gives CASSLEGLAGLEQYF. The chain uses TRBV7-9 and TRBJ2-7, with 13 nucleotides matching TRBD2. The CDR3 sequence is 15 residues long. J lost 7 bases, V lost 1 base, and 4 bases had no gene match. The germline V gene has CDR1 SEHNR and CDR2 FQNEAQ (reference sequence).

The rearrangement links TRBV5-4 to TRBJ2-4; the D gene is possibly TRBD1 (6 bases). The CDR3 loop spans 14 amino acids. Trimming shortened V by 4 bases and J by 8 bases, and 16 bases separated the two germline ends. Germline-derived CDR1 and CDR2 are SGHNT and YYREEE (reference sequence). The CDR3 DNA reads TGTGCCAGCAGCGCAAGGGCAGGGGTGGACATTCAGTACTTC. Its protein product is CASSARAGVDIQYF.

The chain combines TRBV28 with TRBJ1-2; tentative D call: TRBD1 (5 bases). V was pared by 1 base and J by 3 bases, with 21 bases between. Germline CDR1 and CDR2: MDHEN and SYDVKM. The CDR3 runs to 18 residues. The DNA for the CDR3 is TGTGCCAGCAGTTTATCTCAAAGGCAGGCAGGGTGGGACTATGGCTACACCTTC. Residues: CASSLSQRQAGWDYGYTF.

CDR3: CASSRASTSGNTIYF. The CDR3 nucleotides are TGTGCCAGCAGTCGGGCGAGTACCTCTGGAAACACCATATATTTT. This chain uses TRBV6-5 with TRBJ1-3; D ambiguous. The germline V gene encodes CDR1 MNHEY and CDR2 SVGAGI. The CDR3 contains 15 residues. V was pared by 5 bases and J by 0 bases, with 11 bases between.

This chain links TRBV28 with TRBJ1-2; D gene uncertain. The V and J ends lost 4 bases and 3 bases respectively, with 21 bases between them. Germline V CDR1 and CDR2: MDHEN, SYDVKM. The CDR3 covers 17 residues. The CDR3 coding sequence is TGTGCCAGCAGTTGGGTCCCGGCGGGCTCTCTCGACTATGGCTACACCTTC. It encodes CASSWVPAGSLDYGYTF.

The chain uses TRBV28 and TRBJ1-2; D not certain. The ends were cut back, 7 bases at V and 8 bases at J, with 23 bases in the middle. The CDR3 contains 15 residues. Germline loops: CDR1 MDHEN, CDR2 SYDVKM. In nucleotides, the CDR3 is TGTGCCAGCACCTCCCATTCCGGGGAAAAGAGGGGCTACACCTTC. It codes for CASTSHSGEKRGYTF.

The V gene is TRBV6-1, the J gene TRBJ1-5; no reliable D call. Germline CDR1 reads MNHNS; CDR2 reads SASEGT. The CDR3 runs to 16 residues. V was trimmed by 0 bases and J by 0 bases, leaving 9 bases between them. This CDR3 is CASSEAENYSNQPQHF. In nucleotides, the CDR3 is TGTGCCAGCAGTGAAGCGGAAAACTATAGCAATCAGCCCCAGCATTTT.

The V call is TRBV7-9, the J call TRBJ2-3, with 7 bases identical to TRBD1. V lost 3 bases and J lost 4; bases outside the gene matches: 4. Germline CDR1 and CDR2: SEHNR and FQNEAQ (reference sequence). The CDR3 has 14 amino acids. The CDR3: CASSFAGTADTQYF. Here the CDR3 DNA reads TGTGCCAGCAGCTTCGCAGGGACAGCAGATACGCAGTATTTT.

The rearrangement uses TRBV6-5 and TRBJ2-1; D is perhaps TRBD1 (6 bases). Germline V gene lookup returns CDR1 MNHEY and CDR2 SVGAGI. Trimming stripped 6 bases from V and 2 bases from J, with 14 bases between. The CDR3 has 15 residues. The CDR3 coding sequence is TGTGCCAGCAGGCTCGAGGACAGCCCCTACAATGAGCAGTTCTTC. Amino acids: CASRLEDSPYNEQFF.

The rearrangement joins TRBV5-1 to TRBJ1-4; D may be TRBD1 (5 bases). From germline, CDR1 is SGHRS and CDR2 YFSETQ. Between the trimmed V and J ends, which lost 0 bases and 0 bases, there was a span of 12 bases. The CDR3 is 17 amino acids. CDR3 region: CASSLGTGSATNEKLFF. CDR3 nucleotide sequence: TGCGCCAGCAGCTTGGGTACAGGTTCTGCAACTAATGAAAAACTGTTTTTT.

J is TRBJ2-7 and V is TRBV5-6, with a tentative D call TRBD1 (6 bases). The ends were cut back, 6 bases at V and 2 bases at J, with 12 bases in the middle. Germline CDR1 reads SGHDT; CDR2 reads YYEEEE. The CDR3 is made up of 13 amino acids. The CDR3 is CASTTTGTYEQYF. CDR3 bases: TGTGCCAGCACCACTACAGGGACCTACGAGCAGTACTTC.

The J gene is TRBJ2-1, the V gene TRBV14; TRBD2 agrees at 9 bases. The CDR3 is 14 residues long. The germline gives CDR1 SGHDN, CDR2 FVKESK. V lost 6 bases, J lost 9 bases, and 9 bases stayed unmatched. Here the CDR3 DNA reads TGTGCCAGCAGTCGGGCTAGCGGGACGTCTGAGCAGTTCTTC. It codes for CASSRASGTSEQFF.

V and J are TRBV10-3 and TRBJ2-1, with D perhaps matching TRBD1 (6 bases). V dropped 8 bases and J dropped 7 bases, with 9 bases sitting between them. CDR1 is ENHRY, CDR2 SYGVKD, per germline. The length of the CDR3 is 11 residues. CDR3 sequence reads: CAIGGGNEQFF. Written as DNA, the CDR3 is TGTGCCATCGGGGGCGGGAATGAGCAGTTCTTC.

V gene TRBV5-5 combines with J gene TRBJ1-5, with TRBD1 matching 12 bases. CDR1 is SGHKS, CDR2 YYEKEE, per germline (reference sequence). The CDR3 loop spans 15 amino acids. The V gene end was trimmed by 4 bases and the J gene end by 6 bases; junction bases not matched to a gene: 5. The CDR3 spells CASSGGQGAIQPQHF. As DNA, the CDR3 is TGTGCCAGCAGCGGGGGACAGGGGGCGATTCAGCCCCAGCATTTT.

The rearrangement uses TRBV19 and TRBJ2-5; D may be TRBD1 (6 bases). The V gene lost 4 bases and the J gene lost 2 bases, with 20 bases spanning the gap. The CDR3 contains 17 residues. Germline CDR1 reads LNHDA; CDR2 reads SQIVND (reference sequence). The CDR3 here is CASSTGEGVRGQETQYF. The DNA of the CDR3 is TGTGCCAGTAGTACAGGAGAGGGGGTTCGGGGTCAAGAGACCCAGTACTTC. Based on the CDR3 plus reference TRBV19 and TRBJ2-5, the full variable domain is DGGITQSPKYLFRKEGQNVTLSCEQNLNHDAMYWYRQDPGQGLRLIYYSQIVNDFQKGDIAEGYSVSREKKESFPLTVTSAQKNPTAFYLCASSTGEGVRGQETQYFGPGTRLLVL.

The gene calls are TRBV3-1 (or the pseudogene TRBV3-2) and TRBJ2-6, with no clear D. This CDR3 has 16 amino acids. Germline lookup yields CDR1 LGHDT and CDR2 YNNKEL (reference sequence). The ends were cut back, 4 bases at V and 3 bases at J, with 13 bases in the middle. CDR3 residues: CASSPGRWVGANVLTF. CDR3 DNA sequence: TGTGCCAGCAGCCCCGGGCGCTGGGTTGGGGCCAACGTCCTGACTTTC.

The CDR3 sequence: CASSETAGASTDTQYF. CDR3 nucleotides: TGTGCCAGCAGTGAAACAGCGGGGGCAAGCACAGATACGCAGTATTTT. The chain recombines TRBV6-4 with TRBJ2-3, with 8 bases lining up with TRBD2. The CDR3 has 16 amino acids. Germline lookup yields CDR1 MRHNA and CDR2 SNTAGT. V lost 3 bases to trimming and J lost 0 bases; unmatched junction nucleotides: 5.

The chain recombines TRBV25-1 with TRBJ1-2; D ambiguous. Germline-derived CDR1 and CDR2 are MGHDK and SYGVNS. V lost 0 bases and J 4 bases, leaving 6 bases between the germline ends. CDR3 length equals 13 residues. The CDR3 reads CASSEYSTYGYTF. CDR3 nucleotide sequence: TGTGCCAGCAGTGAATATAGCACCTATGGCTACACCTTC.

This clone is a singleton in its sample. This chain connects TRBV27 to TRBJ1-2, with TRBD1 identical over 10 bases. V gave up 3 bases and J gave up 2 bases; unmatched junction bases: 9. The CDR3 extends over 17 amino acids. CDR1 is MNHEY, CDR2 SMNVEV, per germline (reference sequence). The CDR3 coding sequence is TGTGCCAGCAGTTTCCTCCGGGACAGGGGATTAAACTATGGCTACACCTTC. It is translated as CASSFLRDRGLNYGYTF.

The chain recombines TRBV5-1 with TRBJ1-2; D is possibly TRBD1 (6 bases). The CDR3 contains 14 residues. Looked up from germline, CDR1 is SGHRS and CDR2 is YFSETQ. V dropped 0 bases and J dropped 0 bases, with 6 bases sitting between them. The CDR3 DNA is TGCGCCAGCAGCTTGGGGACAGCTAACTATGGCTACACCTTC. Protein: CASSLGTANYGYTF.

This chain joins TRBV28 and TRBJ1-1; D remains ambiguous. Germline V gene data show CDR1 as MDHEN and CDR2 as SYDVKM. V shed 11 bases and J shed 0 bases, with 16 bases lying between them. CDR3 length: 14 amino acids. CDR3 coding DNA: TGTGCCGAGCAAGAGGCGGGAATGAACACTGAAGCTTTCTTT. Protein sequence: CAEQEAGMNTEAFF.

The J gene is TRBJ2-7, the V gene TRBV4-3, with D unclear. The V end was cut by 2 bases, the J end by 1 base, with 6 bases between. This CDR3 has 13 amino acids. The germline gives CDR1 LGHNA, CDR2 YSLEER. CDR3 sequence reads: CASSQFVSYEQYF. The CDR3 nucleotides read TGCGCCAGCAGCCAATTCGTATCCTACGAGCAGTACTTC.